This is a list of T cell receptor beta chains from one sample in a study of blood T cell repertoires in COVID-19. Here immunoSEQ multiplex PCR was the method, and the copy in TCRdb shows in-frame clones only, minus some. The table shows roughly 100,000 clones, with 87% occurring only once. Sequencing input: peripheral blood. The source of these receptors is a woman in her forties or fifties with COVID-19, enrolled during active disease. Each CDR3 is given with its conserved first and last residue. D genes are given only for firm matches. The size entry is marked missing in some rows and otherwise reads once, few, many or a size class.

TGTGCCAGCAGCTTGAGGGGGAGGGACAATGAGCAGTTCTTC,CASSLRGRDNEQFF,TRBJ2-1,TRBV11-1,NA,NA
TGTGCCAGCAGCTTGCAGGGTTTCCAGCCCCAGCATTTT,CASSLQGFQPQHF,TRBJ1-5,TRBV5-5,NA,NA
TGTGCCAGCAGTTTCGGTGGAAACACCATATATTTT,CASSFGGNTIYF,TRBJ1-3,TRBV12-3/TRBV12-4,NA,NA
TGTGCCTGGAACAGAGCCACAGATACGCAGTATTTT,CAWNRATDTQYF,TRBJ2-3,TRBV30,NA,NA
TGTGCCCGTTCACAGGAGATGAACACTGAAGCTTTCTTT,CARSQEMNTEAFF,TRBJ1-1,TRBV30,NA,NA
TGTGCCAGCAGCACAAAACTAGCGGTCCAAGAGACCCAGTACTTC,CASSTKLAVQETQYF,TRBJ2-5,TRBV11-3,NA,TRBD2
TGTGCCATCAGTGAGGACAGGGGTTTCTATGGCTACACCTTC,CAISEDRGFYGYTF,TRBJ1-2,TRBV10-3,NA,TRBD1
TGTGCCAGCAGCCAATCTCCGGGACAGGGACAAGAGACCCAGTACTTC,CASSQSPGQGQETQYF,TRBJ2-5,TRBV3-1/TRBV3-2,NA,TRBD1
TGTGCCAGCAGTCTACAGGGGGACCCACGCGAAAAACTGTTTTTT,CASSLQGDPREKLFF,TRBJ1-4,TRBV6-5,NA,TRBD1
TGTGCCAGCAGTGCAAGAACAGGGGCCACTGAAGCTTTCTTT,CASSARTGATEAFF,TRBJ1-1,TRBV27,once,TRBD1
TGTGCCAGCAGTCAAATGGGGGCGGGGGGCGCAGCCAAAAACATTCAGTACTTC,CASSQMGAGGAAKNIQYF,TRBJ2-4,TRBV6-6,NA,TRBD2
TGCGCCAGCAGCCAAGACAGGGCCCCTAACTATGGCTACACCTTC,CASSQDRAPNYGYTF,TRBJ1-2,TRBV4-3,few,NA
TGTGCCACCGCGGGGGCGCTGAACACTGAAGCTTTCTTT,CATAGALNTEAFF,TRBJ1-1,TRBV14,few,NA
TGTGCCAGCAGCCAACCTGCAGCGAGCTCTGGAAACACCATATATTTT,CASSQPAASSGNTIYF,TRBJ1-3,TRBV3-1/TRBV3-2,NA,NA
TGTGCCAGCAGCCCAAAGTTTCGAGGAAGGGGCACCTTC,CASSPKFRGRGTF,TRBJ1-2,TRBV21-1,NA,NA
TGCGCCAGCAGCTTGGGAGGAATTACTGAAGCTTTCTTT,CASSLGGITEAFF,TRBJ1-1,TRBV5-1,NA,NA
TGCGCCAGCAGCCAAGATTGGAAAGGAGTCGGAAACACCATATATTTT,CASSQDWKGVGNTIYF,TRBJ1-3,TRBV4-1,NA,NA
TGTGCCAGCAGCCGTAGCGGGGGGGGACTAAACCAAGAGACCCAGTACTTC,CASSRSGGGLNQETQYF,TRBJ2-5,TRBV11-3,NA,TRBD2
TGTGCCAGCAGCCTACAGGGGGCGTATGGCTACACCTTC,CASSLQGAYGYTF,TRBJ1-2,TRBV5-8,few,TRBD1
TGTGCCAGCAGCGTAGCAGGGACTAGCGTCCACGAGCAGTACTTC,CASSVAGTSVHEQYF,TRBJ2-7,TRBV9,NA,TRBD2
TGTGCCAGCAGTGAGGCCCTCACCGGGGAGCTGTTTTTT,CASSEALTGELFF,TRBJ2-2,TRBV25-1,NA,NA
TGTGCCAGCAGTTCTTGGACAGCGGACTATGGCTACACCTTC,CASSSWTADYGYTF,TRBJ1-2,TRBV5-5,NA,NA
TGTGCCAGCACCCCACTTGGGACAGGCTATGGCTACACCTTC,CASTPLGTGYGYTF,TRBJ1-2,TRBV6-5,NA,TRBD1
TGTGCCACCCGGGACAGCTACGTGAATGAGCAGTTCTTC,CATRDSYVNEQFF,TRBJ2-1,TRBV24-1,NA,TRBD1
TGTGCCAGTAGTCCCCGGGGGGACCAAGAGACCCAGTACTTC,CASSPRGDQETQYF,TRBJ2-5,TRBV19,NA,TRBD2
TGTGCCAGCAGTTACTCGAGCGGGGCGGGGGGGAATGAGCAGTTCTTC,CASSYSSGAGGNEQFF,TRBJ2-1,TRBV6-6,NA,TRBD2
TGTGCCAGCAGTGAATCCGGACAGGTACGTGGTTCGACCTGGGGTGTCGAGCAGTACTTC,CASSESGQVRGSTWGVEQYF,TRBJ2-7,TRBV6-1,NA,TRBD1
TGTGCCAGCACCTCCGACACCGCCTACGAGCAGTACTTC,CASTSDTAYEQYF,TRBJ2-7,TRBV7-8,few,NA
TGCGCCAGCAGCCAAGATTACCCAGCGGGAGCCAAAAACATTCAGTACTTC,CASSQDYPAGAKNIQYF,TRBJ2-4,TRBV4-1,NA,NA
TGTGCCAGCAGCTTACCGGACTCCAAAAACATTCAGTACTTC,CASSLPDSKNIQYF,TRBJ2-4,TRBV7-2,NA,NA
TGCGCCAGCAGCTCCGGGACAGGGTTCGGCAATGAGCAGTTCTTC,CASSSGTGFGNEQFF,TRBJ2-1,TRBV4-1,NA,TRBD1
TGCGCCAGCAGCCGTGGGGGGTTCGCTGGGGCCAACGTCCTGACTTTC,CASSRGGFAGANVLTF,TRBJ2-6,TRBV4-1,NA,NA
TGCGCCAGCAGCGACCTACAGGGGGCACATGGCTACACCTTC,CASSDLQGAHGYTF,TRBJ1-2,TRBV5-1,few,TRBD1
TGTGCCAGCAGCTTAGCCCCCACAAACACTGAAGCTTTCTTT,CASSLAPTNTEAFF,TRBJ1-1,TRBV7-6,NA,NA
TGTGCCAGCAGCCCCCGACAGGGGGAAGATTCACCCCTCCACTTT,CASSPRQGEDSPLHF,TRBJ1-6,TRBV9,NA,TRBD1
TGTGCCAGCAGCCAAGATCGCTATGGCTACACCTTC,CASSQDRYGYTF,TRBJ1-2,TRBV4-2,NA,NA
TGTGCCTGGAGTGTAATCGGACAGGGGTACTATGGCTACACCTTC,CAWSVIGQGYYGYTF,TRBJ1-2,TRBV30,NA,TRBD1
TGCGCCAGCAGCCAAGAGGGGCAGGACCGGAGCTCTGGAAACACCATATATTTT,CASSQEGQDRSSGNTIYF,TRBJ1-3,TRBV4-1,once,NA
TGTGCCAGTAGTATCCCGATGGGGCAGCTGAACACTGAAGCTTTCTTT,CASSIPMGQLNTEAFF,TRBJ1-1,TRBV19,NA,NA
TGCGCCAGCAGCTTGGTAGGCCGGGCGGGGGGGCCCTACGAGCAGTACTTC,CASSLVGRAGGPYEQYF,TRBJ2-7,TRBV5-1,once,TRBD2
TGTGCCAGCAGCTTAAAGTCCGGGAGGACTAATGAAAAACTGTTTTTT,CASSLKSGRTNEKLFF,TRBJ1-4,TRBV7-9,NA,NA
TGTGCCAGCAGCCAAGGAGGGACAGGCTATGGCTACACCTTC,CASSQGGTGYGYTF,TRBJ1-2,TRBV3-1/TRBV3-2,NA,TRBD1
TGTGCCAGCAGTACAGGGGGCGGGAAGATTGGCTCACCCCTCCACTTT,CASSTGGGKIGSPLHF,TRBJ1-6,TRBV28,NA,TRBD1
TGTGCCAGCGTGGCCAGGGGGCTTTACGAGCAGTACTTC,CASVARGLYEQYF,TRBJ2-7,TRBV6-5,once,TRBD1
TGTGCCTGGACGTACAGGACGCTTTTTGGCTATGGCTACACCTTC,CAWTYRTLFGYGYTF,TRBJ1-2,TRBV30,NA,NA
TGTGCCACCAGTGATTCGGGACAGGGGGCGTCCGGGGAGCTGTTTTTT,CATSDSGQGASGELFF,TRBJ2-2,TRBV24-1,once,TRBD1
TGCAGCGCCGCCGTCGACAGGGGCGGTGAAAATTCACCCCTCCACTTT,CSAAVDRGGENSPLHF,TRBJ1-6,TRBV29-1,NA,TRBD1